The clone carrying this T cell receptor beta chain was detected a few times. The CDR3 sequence is 16 residues long. The V and J ends lost 0 bases and 2 bases respectively, with 12 bases between them. Germline V gene lookup returns CDR1 SGHRS and CDR2 YFSETQ. TCRdb reprocessed the RT-PCR reads with MiXCR, giving one entry per CDR3 protein. Of about 530,000 distinct CDR3 sequences in the sample, 10% to 15% are singletons; the top ten hold 10% to 13%. This sample stems from a study of response to subunit inactivated influenza vaccine. This TCR was recovered from a man aged 50-59 years who received an inactivated influenza vaccine. Sequenced here: PBMCs from blood, sampled on the day of vaccination. The rearrangement links TRBV5-1 to TRBJ2-4; D may be TRBD1 (6 bases). DNA of the CDR3: TGCGCCAGCAGCTTGGCTCAGGGGTTACCCAAAAACATTCAGTACTTC. Translation gives CASSLAQGLPKNIQYF.